This T cell receptor beta chain appears in the sequencing data of a study of T cells after yellow fever vaccination. About the research overall: Low-cell-number fractions underwent preparation using SMART-Seq v4 Ultra Low Input.

Study results and caveats: Once the booster was given, most primary-vaccination clones reappeared, at about 97% for CD4 and around 90% for CD8.

A remark on this clonotype: What it recognizes is unknown.

A 5'RACE template-switching step, the method used to make TCR cDNA, added a universal primer site and UMIs. MiXCR was run by TCRdb on the 5' RACE reads, yielding one entry per CDR3 protein. The sample has 95,000 to 150,000 distinct CDR3 sequences, over 12% seen once. This sample comprised CD8+ T cells sorted from PBMCs, obtained 5 days after the yellow fever booster vaccination. The clonotype was recovered from a young man who received the YFV17D yellow fever vaccine.

The CDR3 DNA sequence: TGCGCCAGCAGCCAGGGCCGTAGGAATAACTATGGCTACACCTTC. It is translated as CASSQGRRNNYGYTF. This chain joins TRBV4-3 and TRBJ1-2; D gene uncertain. Looked up from germline, CDR1 is LGHNA and CDR2 is YSLEER. V lost 3 bases to trimming and J lost 1 base, with 12 bases between them. The CDR3 has 15 residues.